This entry is about one T cell receptor (beta chain). This entry comes from a study of CD8+CD57+ T cells in acquired aplastic anemia. It was patients with CD8+CD57+ cell expansion by flow cytometry who were chosen for sequencing. The CDR3 spans 13 residues. Germline-derived CDR1 and CDR2 are SGDLS and YYNGEE. Between the trimmed V and J ends, which lost 4 bases and 8 bases, there was a span of 13 bases. Genomic DNA provided the template from which TCR beta VDJ and CDR3 profiles were obtained. TCRdb analysed the reads with MiXCR anew, one entry per CDR3 protein. The sample lists around 170,000 distinct CDR3 sequences; 48% were seen once.

This TCR was sampled from a human donor with aplastic anemia. Sequencing was done on a sample of sorted CD4+, CD8+, or CD8+CD57+ T cells (not recorded which) from PBMCs. J is TRBJ2-1 and V is TRBV9, with D tentatively TRBD1 or TRBD2 (5 bases each). The CDR3 bases are TGTGCCAGCAGCCCCTACGGGGACCATGAGCAGTTCTTC. Translating gives CASSPYGDHEQFF.